The entry below gives a single T cell receptor (beta chain) sequence along with its context. Its specificity is not known. The data were taken from a study of shared clonotypes between healthy human individuals. Study-level background: The donors, a couple of women and a few men, were aged 18 to 49.

CD8 cells regarded as naive lacked CD45RO, were positively chosen for CCR7, and omitted terminally differentiated effector memory CD45RA+ cells. Study-wide results and limits: Generally, estimated richness proved larger in naive subsets than it did in memory subsets. Tissues were not sampled, only blood, and their repertoires likely differ.

J was trimmed by 1 base and V by 6 bases; bases with no gene match: 5. Germline CDR1 SQVTM, CDR2 ANQGSEA. This CDR3 is built from 13 residues. Authors' methods: ImmunoSEQ supplied junction-only sequences lacking quality scores, so filtering was different. The protocol was immunoSEQ multiplex PCR, while the TCRdb copy is restricted to in-frame clones and leaves out a portion. V, J and clone size reflect that table, while D and trimming were determined from the DNA. The sample includes roughly 590,000 clones, 95% of them seen just once. This clonotype was obtained from a woman in her 30s in good health. This chain uses TRBV29-1 with TRBJ1-1, with 7 bases aligning to TRBD1. Sequencing used naive CD8+ T cells sorted from blood. The CDR3 loop reads CSVRTGENTEAFF. In DNA form, the CDR3 reads TGCAGCGTGAGGACAGGAGAGAACACTGAAGCTTTCTTT.